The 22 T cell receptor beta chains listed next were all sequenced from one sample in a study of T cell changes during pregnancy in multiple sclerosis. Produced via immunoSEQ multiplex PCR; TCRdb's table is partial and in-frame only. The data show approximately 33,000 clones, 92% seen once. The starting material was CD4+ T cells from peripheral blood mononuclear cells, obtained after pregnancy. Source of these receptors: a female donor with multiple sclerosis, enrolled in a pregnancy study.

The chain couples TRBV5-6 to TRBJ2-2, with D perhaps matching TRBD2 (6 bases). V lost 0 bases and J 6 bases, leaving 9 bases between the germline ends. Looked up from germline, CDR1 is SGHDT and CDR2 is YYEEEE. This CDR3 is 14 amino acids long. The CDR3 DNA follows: TGTGCCAGCAGCTTGGCAGTAGCGGCCGGGGAGCTGTTTTTT. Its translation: CASSLAVAAGELFF.

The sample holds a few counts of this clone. CDR3 loop: CSVGQDYTEAFF. DNA for the CDR3: TGCAGCGTGGGACAGGACTACACTGAAGCTTTCTTT. The V call is TRBV29-1, the J call TRBJ1-1, with 8 bases aligning to TRBD1. CDR3 length: 12 residues. The V segment lost 6 bases and the J segment 3 bases; nucleotides outside the gene matches: 3. Germline CDR1 SQVTM, CDR2 ANQGSEA.

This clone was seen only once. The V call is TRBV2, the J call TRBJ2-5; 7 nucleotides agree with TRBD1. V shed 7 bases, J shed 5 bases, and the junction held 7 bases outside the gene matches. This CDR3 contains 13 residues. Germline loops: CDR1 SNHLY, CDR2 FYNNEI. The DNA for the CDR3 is TGTGCCAGCAATAACAGGGGAGTTGAGACCCAGTACTTC. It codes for CASNNRGVETQYF.

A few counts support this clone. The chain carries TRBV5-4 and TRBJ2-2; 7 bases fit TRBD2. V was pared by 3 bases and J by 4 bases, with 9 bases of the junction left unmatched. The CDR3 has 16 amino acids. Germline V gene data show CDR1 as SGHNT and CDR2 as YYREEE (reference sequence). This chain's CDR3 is CASSSLTGGRTGELFF. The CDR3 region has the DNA TGTGCCAGCAGCTCCCTAACGGGGGGACGCACCGGGGAGCTGTTTTTT.

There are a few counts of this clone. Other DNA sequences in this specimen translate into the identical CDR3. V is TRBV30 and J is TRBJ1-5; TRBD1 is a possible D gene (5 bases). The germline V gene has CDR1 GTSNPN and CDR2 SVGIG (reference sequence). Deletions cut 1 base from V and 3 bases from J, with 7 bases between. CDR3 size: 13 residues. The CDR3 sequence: CAWSAGSNQPQHF. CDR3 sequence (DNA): TGTGCCTGGAGTGCAGGGTCCAATCAGCCCCAGCATTTT.

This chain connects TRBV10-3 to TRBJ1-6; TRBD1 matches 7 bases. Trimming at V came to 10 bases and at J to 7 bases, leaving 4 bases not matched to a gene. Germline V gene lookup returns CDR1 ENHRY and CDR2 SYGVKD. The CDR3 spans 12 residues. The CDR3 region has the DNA TGTGCCACCAGGACAGGAAATTCACCCCTCCACTTT. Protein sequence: CATRTGNSPLHF.

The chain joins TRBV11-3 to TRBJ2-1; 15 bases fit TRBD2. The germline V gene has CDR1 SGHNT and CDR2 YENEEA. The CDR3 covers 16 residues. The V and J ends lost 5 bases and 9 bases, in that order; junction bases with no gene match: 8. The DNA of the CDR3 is TGTGCCAGCAGCAAGAGGACTAGCGGGGGGGCCGGTGAGCAGTTCTTC. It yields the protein CASSKRTSGGAGEQFF.

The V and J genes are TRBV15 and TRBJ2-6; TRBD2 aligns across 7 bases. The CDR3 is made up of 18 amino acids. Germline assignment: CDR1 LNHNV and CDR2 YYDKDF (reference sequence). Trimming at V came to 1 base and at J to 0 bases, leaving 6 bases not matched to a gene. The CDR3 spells CATSRASGRASGANVLTF. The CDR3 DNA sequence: TGTGCCACCAGCAGAGCGTCGGGGAGGGCCTCTGGGGCCAACGTCCTGACTTTC.

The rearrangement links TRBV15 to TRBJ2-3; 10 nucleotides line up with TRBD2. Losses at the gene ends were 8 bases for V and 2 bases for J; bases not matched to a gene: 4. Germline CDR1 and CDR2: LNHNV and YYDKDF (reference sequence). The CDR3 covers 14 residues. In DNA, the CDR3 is TGTGCCACCCGTCTAGCGGGGGACACAGATACGCAGTATTTT. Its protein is CATRLAGDTDTQYF.

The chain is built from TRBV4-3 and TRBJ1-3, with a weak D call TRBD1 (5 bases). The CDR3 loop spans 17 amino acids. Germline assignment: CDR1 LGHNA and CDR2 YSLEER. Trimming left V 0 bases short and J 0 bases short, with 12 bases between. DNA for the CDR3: TGCGCCAGCAGCCAAGATGGGGCGGGGAGCTCTGGAAACACCATATATTTT. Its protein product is CASSQDGAGSSGNTIYF.

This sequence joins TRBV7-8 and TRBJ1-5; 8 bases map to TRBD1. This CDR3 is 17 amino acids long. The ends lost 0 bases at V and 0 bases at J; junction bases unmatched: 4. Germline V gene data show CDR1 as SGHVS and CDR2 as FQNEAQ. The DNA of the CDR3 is TGTGCCAGCAGCTTAGCGCAGGGGGCAGGTAGCAATCAGCCCCAGCATTTT. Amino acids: CASSLAQGAGSNQPQHF.

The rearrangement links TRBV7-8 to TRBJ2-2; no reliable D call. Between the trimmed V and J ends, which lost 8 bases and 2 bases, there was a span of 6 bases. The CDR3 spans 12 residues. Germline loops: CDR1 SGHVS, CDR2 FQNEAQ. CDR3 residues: CASGTNTGELFF. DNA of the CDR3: TGTGCCAGCGGTACAAACACCGGGGAGCTGTTTTTT.

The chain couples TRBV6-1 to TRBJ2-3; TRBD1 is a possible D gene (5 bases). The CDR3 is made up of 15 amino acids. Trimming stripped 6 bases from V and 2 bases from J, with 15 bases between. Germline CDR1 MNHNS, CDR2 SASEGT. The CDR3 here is CASRGVNQPTDTQYF. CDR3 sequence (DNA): TGTGCCAGCAGAGGGGTCAATCAACCCACAGATACGCAGTATTTT.

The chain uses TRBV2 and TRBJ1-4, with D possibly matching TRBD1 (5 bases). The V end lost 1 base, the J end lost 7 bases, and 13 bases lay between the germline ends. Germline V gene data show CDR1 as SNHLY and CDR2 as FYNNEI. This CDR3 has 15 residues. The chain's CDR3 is CASSEVRGLGEKLFF. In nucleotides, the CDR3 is TGTGCCAGCAGTGAAGTCCGGGGACTCGGTGAAAAACTGTTTTTT.

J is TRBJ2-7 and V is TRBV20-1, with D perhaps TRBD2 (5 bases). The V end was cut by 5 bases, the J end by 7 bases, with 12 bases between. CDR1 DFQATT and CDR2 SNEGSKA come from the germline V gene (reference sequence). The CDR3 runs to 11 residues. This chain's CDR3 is CSAGRGREQYF. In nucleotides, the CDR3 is TGCAGTGCTGGGAGAGGTAGGGAGCAGTACTTC.

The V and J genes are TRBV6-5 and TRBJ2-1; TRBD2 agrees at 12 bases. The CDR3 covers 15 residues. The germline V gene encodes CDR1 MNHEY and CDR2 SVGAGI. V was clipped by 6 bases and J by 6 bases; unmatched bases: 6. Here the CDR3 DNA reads TGTGCCAGCAGGACCACTAGCGGGGGGCCCAATGAGCAGTTCTTC. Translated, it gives CASRTTSGGPNEQFF.

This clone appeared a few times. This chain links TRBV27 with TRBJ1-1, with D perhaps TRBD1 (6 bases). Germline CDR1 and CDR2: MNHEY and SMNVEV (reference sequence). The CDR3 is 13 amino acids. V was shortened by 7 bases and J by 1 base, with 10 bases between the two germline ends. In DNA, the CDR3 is TGTGCCAGCAACCAGGGGAAGAACACTGAAGCTTTCTTT. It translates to CASNQGKNTEAFF.

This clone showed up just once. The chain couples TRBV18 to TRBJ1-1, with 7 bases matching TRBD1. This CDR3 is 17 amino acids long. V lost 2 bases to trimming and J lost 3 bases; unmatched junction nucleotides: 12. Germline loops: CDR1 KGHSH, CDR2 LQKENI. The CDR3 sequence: CASSPLSAGGTDTEAFF. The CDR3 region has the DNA TGTGCCAGCTCACCATTGTCAGCAGGGGGGACGGACACTGAAGCTTTCTTT.

CDR3: CASRRGTGGYTF. The CDR3 DNA reads TGTGCCAGCAGGCGGGGGACAGGGGGCTACACCTTC. J is TRBJ1-2 and V is TRBV5-6; TRBD1 matches at 9 bases. This CDR3 is 12 amino acids long. Germline lookup yields CDR1 SGHDT and CDR2 YYEEEE. V dropped 5 bases and J dropped 8; count of bases not matched to a gene: 4.

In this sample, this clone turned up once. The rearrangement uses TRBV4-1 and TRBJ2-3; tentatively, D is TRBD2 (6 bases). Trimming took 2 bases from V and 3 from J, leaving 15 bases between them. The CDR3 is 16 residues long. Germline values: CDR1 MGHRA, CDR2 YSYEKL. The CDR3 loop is CASSQLRLVRTDTQYF. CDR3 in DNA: TGCGCCAGCAGCCAACTGAGACTAGTAAGGACAGATACGCAGTATTTT.

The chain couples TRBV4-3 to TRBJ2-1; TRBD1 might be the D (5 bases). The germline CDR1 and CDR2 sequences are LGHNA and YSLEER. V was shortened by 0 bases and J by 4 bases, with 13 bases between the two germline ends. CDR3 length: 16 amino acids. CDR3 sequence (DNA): TGCGCCAGCAGCCAAGAATTTTCTAGGACATACAATGAGCAGTTCTTC. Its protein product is CASSQEFSRTYNEQFF.

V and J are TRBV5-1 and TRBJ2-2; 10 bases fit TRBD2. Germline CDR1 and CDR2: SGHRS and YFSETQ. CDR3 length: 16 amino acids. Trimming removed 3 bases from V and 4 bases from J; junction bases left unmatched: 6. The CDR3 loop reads CASSSKREGVTGELFF. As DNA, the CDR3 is TGCGCCAGCAGCTCGAAGCGGGAGGGCGTCACCGGGGAGCTGTTTTTT.